This is a list of T cell receptor beta chains from one sample in a study of blood T cell repertoires in COVID-19. Here immunoSEQ multiplex PCR was the method, and the copy in TCRdb shows in-frame clones only, minus some. The sample lists a few hundred thousand clones, roughly 90% occurring once. Sequenced: PBMCs or T cells enriched from blood (not recorded which). The receptors here all came from a woman between 25 and 40 years old who had been exposed to COVID-19. Both conserved end residues are part of each CDR3. The D gene is left open where the match is weak. Size tells how often a clone was seen (once, few, many) or the class of an expanded clone, and some rows leave it out.

>TRBJ2-5|.|.|TRBV3-1/TRBV3-2
CASSQDLLSLETQYF
TGTGCCAGCAGCCAAGACCTACTTTCCCTAGAGACCCAGTACTTC
>TRBJ1-1|.|few|TRBV19
CASSIQGTEAFF
TGTGCCAGTAGTATACAGGGCACTGAAGCTTTCTTT
>TRBJ2-5|TRBD2|.|TRBV9
CASSVGAGVGTQYF
TGTGCCAGCAGCGTAGGTGCGGGAGTGGGGACCCAGTACTTC
>TRBJ2-1|TRBD2|.|TRBV19
CASSQGLAGWRRNEQFF
TGTGCCAGTAGTCAGGGACTAGCGGGATGGAGAAGGAATGAGCAGTTCTTC
>TRBJ1-2|.|.|TRBV9
CASSVVGTNYGYTF
TGTGCCAGCAGCGTAGTCGGTACTAACTATGGCTACACCTTC
>TRBJ1-2|.|once|TRBV5-4
CASSVGDGYTF
TGTGCCAGCAGCGTAGGGGATGGCTACACCTTC
>TRBJ2-5|.|.|TRBV11-1
CASSRGQQETQYF
TGTGCCAGCAGTAGGGGACAACAAGAGACCCAGTACTTC
>TRBJ2-3|TRBD1|.|TRBV24-1
CATSDPGTGRGDTQYF
TGTGCCACCAGTGACCCCGGGACAGGGAGGGGAGATACGCAGTATTTT
>TRBJ2-7|TRBD1|once|TRBV18
CASSPHDAGTGYDEQYF
TGTGCCAGCTCACCACACGACGCCGGGACAGGGTATGACGAGCAGTACTTC
>TRBJ2-2|TRBD2|.|TRBV23-1
CASSQGTPGRVVCGELFF
TGCGCCAGCAGTCAGGGGACCCCCGGGAGGGTGGTGTGCGGGGAGCTGTTTTTT
>TRBJ2-1|.|.|TRBV28
CASRAPSSYNEQFF
TGTGCCAGCAGGGCCCCCTCCAGCTACAATGAGCAGTTCTTC
>TRBJ1-3|.|.|TRBV9
CASSVRQGSGNTIYF
TGTGCCAGCAGCGTCCGGCAGGGGTCTGGAAACACCATATATTTT
>TRBJ1-2|TRBD1|.|TRBV19
CASSTGTVKLGYTF
TGTGCCAGTAGTACCGGGACAGTTAAACTTGGCTACACCTTC
>TRBJ1-2|.|.|TRBV29-1
CSVDSGYGGYTF
TGCAGCGTTGATTCGGGATATGGTGGCTACACCTTC
>TRBJ2-3|TRBD2|.|TRBV5-1
CASGVRPGLGTDTQYF
TGCGCCAGCGGGGTACGCCCGGGACTAGGAACAGATACGCAGTATTTT
>TRBJ2-2|.|.|TRBV24-1
CATSVRGYTGELFF
TGTGCCACCAGTGTACGGGGGTACACCGGGGAGCTGTTTTTT
>TRBJ1-2|TRBD1|.|TRBV4-1
CASSQKGQGFYGYTF
TGCGCCAGCAGCCAGAAGGGACAGGGCTTCTATGGCTACACCTTC
>TRBJ1-5|TRBD1|.|TRBV5-8
CASSFSPWDRAPQPQHF
TGTGCCAGCAGCTTTTCCCCTTGGGACAGGGCCCCTCAGCCCCAGCATTTT
>TRBJ2-7|TRBD1|.|TRBV15
CATSRPPGQDRYEQYF
TGTGCCACCAGCAGACCCCCGGGACAGGACCGCTACGAGCAGTACTTC
>TRBJ2-1|.|.|TRBV27
CASSLTTGMKQFF
TGTGCCAGCAGCTTGACCACCGGGATGAAGCAGTTCTTC
>TRBJ1-5|TRBD1|.|TRBV28
CASSFRGRQPQHF
TGTGCCAGCAGTTTCAGGGGGAGGCAGCCCCAGCATTTT
>TRBJ2-3|.|.|TRBV11-3
CASSLRPGVGRGDTQYF
TGTGCCAGCAGCTTACGCCCAGGGGTAGGGCGAGGGGATACGCAGTATTTT
>TRBJ2-1|.|many|TRBV12-5
CASGLGREQFF
TGTGCTAGTGGTTTGGGGCGGGAGCAGTTCTTC
>TRBJ1-1|.|.|TRBV28
CASSLGRNTEAFF
TGTGCCAGCAGTTTAGGGCGGAACACTGAAGCTTTCTTT
>TRBJ1-2|.|.|TRBV27
CASSLQYRNYGYTF
TGTGCCAGCAGTTTACAGTACAGGAACTATGGCTACACCTTC
>TRBJ1-6|TRBD1|.|TRBV5-3
CARSWTGGLSPLHF
TGTGCCAGAAGCTGGACAGGGGGCCTATCACCCCTCCACTTT
>TRBJ1-3|TRBD1|few|TRBV6-6
CASSRSRTGLRGNTIYF
TGTGCCAGCAGTCGATCCCGGACAGGGCTAAGGGGAAACACCATATATTTT
>TRBJ2-7|.|.|TRBV11-3
CASSLGGTGTNEQYF
TGTGCCAGCAGCTTAGGGGGCACAGGGACCAACGAGCAGTACTTC
>TRBJ2-3|.|.|TRBV28
CASVTGSTDTQYF
TGTGCCAGCGTTACAGGGAGCACAGATACGCAGTATTTT
>TRBJ2-1|TRBD2|.|TRBV7-6
CASSRGLAGALVNNEQFF
TGTGCCAGCAGCCGTGGACTAGCGGGAGCGCTCGTCAATAATGAGCAGTTCTTC
>TRBJ1-2|TRBD1|.|TRBV28
CASSLAGGYGYTF
TGTGCCAGCAGTTTGGCAGGGGGCTATGGCTACACCTTC
>TRBJ2-7|.|.|TRBV20-1
CSANGQYF
TGCAGCGCGAACGGGCAGTACTTC
>TRBJ2-1|TRBD2|.|TRBV15
CATSKILAGGGGEQFF
TGTGCCACCAGCAAGATACTAGCGGGAGGGGGAGGTGAGCAGTTCTTC
>TRBJ1-6|.|.|TRBV28
CASRYTTGYNSPLHF
TGTGCCAGCAGGTATACGACCGGGTATAATTCACCCCTCCACTTT
>TRBJ2-6|TRBD1|few|TRBV10-2
CASSDRGLQSSGANVLTF
TGCGCCAGCAGCGACAGGGGGTTACAGTCATCTGGGGCCAACGTCCTGACTTTC
>TRBJ1-6|.|.|TRBV19
CASSITGGGSPLHF
TGTGCCAGTAGTATTACGGGAGGCGGGTCACCCCTCCACTTT
>TRBJ1-1|TRBD1|.|TRBV28
CASSYPRDRGGTEAFF
TGTGCCAGCAGTTACCCCCGGGACAGGGGCGGTACTGAAGCTTTCTTT
>TRBJ1-1|.|.|TRBV18
CASSEGWDTEAFF
TGTGCCAGCTCCGAGGGTTGGGACACTGAAGCTTTCTTT
>TRBJ2-7|TRBD2|.|TRBV6-6
CASTAGVAYEQYF
TGTGCCAGCACAGCGGGAGTGGCCTACGAGCAGTACTTC
>TRBJ1-3|.|.|TRBV19
CASSTGTTGNTIYF
TGTGCCAGTAGTACCGGGACTACTGGAAACACCATATATTTT
>TRBJ2-1|.|.|TRBV28
CASSVRLRVNEQFF
TGTGCCAGCAGTGTACGGTTGCGGGTGAATGAGCAGTTCTTC
>TRBJ1-1|.|.|TRBV29-1
CSVESGLRTEAFF
TGCAGCGTTGAATCGGGACTGAGGACTGAAGCTTTCTTT
>TRBJ1-5|TRBD1|.|TRBV6-1
CASSDGTDGNQPQHF
TGTGCCAGCAGTGACGGGACAGACGGCAATCAGCCCCAGCATTTT
>TRBJ1-2|.|.|TRBV5-6
CASSLGGGGYTF
TGTGCCAGCAGCTTGGGCGGGGGCGGCTACACCTTC
>TRBJ1-3|.|.|TRBV3-1/TRBV3-2
CASSQTGTGLTIYF
TGTGCCAGCAGCCAGACCGGAACAGGTTTAACCATATATTTT
>TRBJ2-2|TRBD2|.|TRBV29-1
CSAIRLAGGTGELFF
TGCAGCGCTATAAGACTAGCGGGAGGGACCGGGGAGCTGTTTTTT
>TRBJ2-5|TRBD2|.|TRBV19
CASSSSGLQETQYF
TGTGCCAGTAGTTCTAGCGGGCTCCAAGAGACCCAGTACTTC
>TRBJ1-5|TRBD1|.|TRBV6-5
CASRGGQGDQPQHF
TGTGCCAGCAGGGGGGGACAGGGAGACCAGCCCCAGCATTTT
>TRBJ1-3|.|few|TRBV1
CTSSPPLQGTGNTIYF
TGCACCAGCAGCCCTCCCCTACAGGGAACTGGAAACACCATATATTTT
>TRBJ1-3|.|.|TRBV7-9
CASSLPKTANSGNTIYF
TGTGCCAGCAGCCTACCCAAGACAGCCAACTCTGGAAACACCATATATTTT
>TRBJ2-3|TRBD1|.|TRBV19
CASSARTGADTQYF
TGTGCCAGTAGTGCAAGGACAGGGGCAGATACGCAGTATTTT
>TRBJ1-1|.|.|TRBV12-3/TRBV12-4
CASSLRGGAEAFF
TGTGCCAGCAGTTTAAGGGGTGGGGCTGAAGCTTTCTTT
>TRBJ2-3|TRBD2|.|TRBV6-6
CASSPGLAGGGADTQYF
TGTGCCAGCAGTCCGGGGTTAGCGGGAGGGGGGGCAGATACGCAGTATTTT
>TRBJ2-4|.|once|TRBV29-1
CSVRDLDIQYF
TGCAGCGTCCGGGACTTGGACATTCAGTACTTC
>TRBJ2-1|.|.|TRBV7-8
CASSSSGTWGNEQFF
TGTGCCAGCAGCTCCTCAGGGACATGGGGCAATGAGCAGTTCTTC
>TRBJ1-5|.|.|TRBV18
CASSPQGAVGNQPQHF
TGTGCCAGCTCACCACAAGGAGCGGTGGGCAATCAGCCCCAGCATTTT
>TRBJ2-7|TRBD1|.|TRBV27
CASRPGDSGLFGQYF
TGTGCCAGCAGACCCGGGGACAGTGGTCTATTCGGGCAGTACTTC
>TRBJ1-2|.|.|TRBV20-1
CSASSGILYGYTF
TGCAGTGCTAGTTCGGGAATTCTGTATGGCTACACCTTC
>TRBJ1-4|.|.|TRBV4-2
CASSQPQGYEKLFF
TGTGCCAGCAGCCAACCTCAGGGGTATGAAAAACTGTTTTTT
>TRBJ1-2|.|once|TRBV7-9
CASSLPGRGYGYTF
TGTGCCAGCAGCTTACCAGGCAGGGGCTATGGCTACACCTTC